Sequencing of this T cell receptor (beta chain) was carried out in a study of technical replicates of blood from a few donors. CDR3 length: 15 amino acids. Trimming stripped 3 bases from V and 0 bases from J, with 10 bases between. Germline assignment: CDR1 SGHAT and CDR2 FQNNGV. Produced via immunoSEQ multiplex PCR; TCRdb's table is partial and in-frame only. Of about 100,000 clones in the sample, 85% to 95% were seen once. The receptor was isolated from a human donor in good health. J is TRBJ2-3 and V is TRBV11-2; D gene unclear. The sample taken for sequencing was T cells isolated from PBMCs. The CDR3 DNA reads as TGTGCCAGCAGCTTGCACCAAACTAGCACAGATACGCAGTATTTT. Residues: CASSLHQTSTDTQYF.